The T cell receptor (beta chain) under discussion was sequenced for a study of blood T cell repertoires in COVID-19. Turning to the study itself: From the United States, Italy and Spain came samples of acute and convalescent COVID-19. PBMCs, B-cell-depleted T cells, or T cells were the source of the cDNA or gDNA that made up the material.

Clones were sequenced by immunoSEQ multiplex PCR, and TCRdb holds only the in-frame ones, with some missing. This sample carries about 350,000 clones, around 87% of them seen once, and the ten largest clones take nearly 6.5%. Seattle enrolled patients during active infection and tracked them longitudinally. The CDR3 has 15 residues. V shed 7 bases, J shed 2 bases, and the junction held 7 bases outside the gene matches. Germline assignment: CDR1 LNHDA and CDR2 SQIVND (reference sequence). What was sequenced was peripheral blood. The chain is built from TRBV19 and TRBJ2-5; 10 positions agree with TRBD2. The receptor comes from a woman aged 50 to 60 with COVID-19, enrolled during active disease. CDR3 sequence (DNA): TGTGCCAGTAAAGGACTAGCGGCGACTCAAGAGACCCAGTACTTC. Protein: CASKGLAATQETQYF.